The present entry profiles one TCR beta chain with its context. Its specificity is unknown. Profiled with immunoSEQ multiplex PCR; TCRdb holds only in-frame clones, not every one. Counted here are approximately 74,000 clones, less than 75% occurring once; the ten biggest clones make up around 2.1%. These data belong to a study of vaccination effects on CD4 cells after COVID-19. Study information: ViraFEST used viral peptide pools to expand antigen-specific CD4+ T cells before sequencing. With around 10 ug/ml peptides and around 9.6 IU/ml IL-2, a few million PBMC per well were cultured.

Cultured cells yielded isolated CD4+ T cells after around 9 days. Each person got two doses of an mRNA SARS-CoV-2 vaccine, BNT162b2 or mRNA-1273. On both days 3 and 7, half of the culture medium was replaced with IL-2 medium. This CDR3 region has 15 residues. CDR1 and CDR2 from the germline V gene are SNHLY and FYNNEI. V was cut by 6 bases and J by 2 bases, with 11 bases left in between. Sequenced material: CD4+ T cells from PBMCs cultured without peptide, taken after COVID-19 vaccination. The V and J genes are TRBV2 and TRBJ2-6; D ambiguous. The sequence derives from a human donor who received a COVID-19 vaccine. CDR3 loop: CASSRSTTGANVLTF. DNA for the CDR3: TGTGCCAGCAGCCGCAGTACCACTGGGGCCAACGTCCTGACTTTC.